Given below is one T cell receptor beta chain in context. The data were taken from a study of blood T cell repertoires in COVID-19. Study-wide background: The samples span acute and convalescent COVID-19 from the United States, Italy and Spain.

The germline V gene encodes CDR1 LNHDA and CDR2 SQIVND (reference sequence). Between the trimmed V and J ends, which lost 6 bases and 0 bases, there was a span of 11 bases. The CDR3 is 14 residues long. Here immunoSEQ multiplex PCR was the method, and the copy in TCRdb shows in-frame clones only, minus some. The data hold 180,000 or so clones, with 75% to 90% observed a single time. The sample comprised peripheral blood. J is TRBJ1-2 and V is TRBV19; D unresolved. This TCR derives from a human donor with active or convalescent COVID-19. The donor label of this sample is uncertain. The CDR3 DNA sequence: TGTGCCAGTAGGAGACCGGGGACTAACTATGGCTACACCTTC. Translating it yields CASRRPGTNYGYTF.